This TCR beta chain was obtained from a study of blood T cell repertoires in COVID-19. Study summary: Donors in the United States, Italy and Spain gave samples during acute or convalescent COVID-19. In each case, the material was cDNA or gDNA derived from T cells, B-cell-depleted T cells, or PBMCs.

Seattle's cohort entered during active infection and was followed longitudinally. As originally analysed: Amplification from reference gene primers served as the basis for estimated nucleated cell counts. Data came from immunoSEQ multiplex PCR; TCRdb stores just in-frame clones and leaves some out. From that table come the V and J calls and clone size; the DNA was used to work out D and trimming. Among more than 350,000 clones, roughly 90% were seen once, and the ten largest hold about 3%. The CDR3 is made up of 11 amino acids. Trimming pared 4 bases from V and 2 bases from J, leaving 3 bases between. Germline V gives CDR1 SGHDT, CDR2 YYEEEE.

This receptor was identified in a woman in her twenties or thirties with COVID-19, enrolled during active disease. Sequenced material: peripheral blood. The J gene is TRBJ1-2, the V gene TRBV5-6; D is unresolved. The CDR3 protein is CASSANYGYTF. CDR3 coding DNA: TGTGCCAGCAGCGCGAACTATGGCTACACCTTC.